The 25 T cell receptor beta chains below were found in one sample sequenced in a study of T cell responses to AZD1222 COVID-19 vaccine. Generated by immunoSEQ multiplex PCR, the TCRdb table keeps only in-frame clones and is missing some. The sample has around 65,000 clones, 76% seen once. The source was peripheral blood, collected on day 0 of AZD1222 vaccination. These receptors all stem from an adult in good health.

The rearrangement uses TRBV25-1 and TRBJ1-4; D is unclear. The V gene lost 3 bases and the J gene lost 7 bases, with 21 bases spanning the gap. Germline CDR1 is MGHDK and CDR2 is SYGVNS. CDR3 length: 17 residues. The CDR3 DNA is TGTGCCAGCAGTGAGAGCTACCACGTTATCGATAGTGAAAAACTGTTTTTT. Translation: CASSESYHVIDSEKLFF.

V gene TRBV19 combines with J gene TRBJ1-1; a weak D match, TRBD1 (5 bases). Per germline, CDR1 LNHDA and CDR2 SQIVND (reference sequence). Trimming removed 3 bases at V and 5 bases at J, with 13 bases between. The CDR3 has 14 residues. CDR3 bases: TGTGCCAGTAGTATTGCCCTTGGGGGGACTGAAGCTTTCTTT. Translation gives CASSIALGGTEAFF. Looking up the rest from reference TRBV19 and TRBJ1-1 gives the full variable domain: DGGITQSPKYLFRKEGQNVTLSCEQNLNHDAMYWYRQDPGQGLRLIYYSQIVNDFQKGDIAEGYSVSREKKESFPLTVTSAQKNPTAFYLCASSIALGGTEAFFGQGTRLTVV.

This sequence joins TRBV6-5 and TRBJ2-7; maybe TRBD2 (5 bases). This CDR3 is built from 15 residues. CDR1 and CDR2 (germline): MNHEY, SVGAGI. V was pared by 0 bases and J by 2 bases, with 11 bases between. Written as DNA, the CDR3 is TGTGCCAGCAGTTACTCCGAGGGTTTCGCCTACGAGCAGTACTTC. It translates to CASSYSEGFAYEQYF.

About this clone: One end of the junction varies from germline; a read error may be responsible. CDR3 in DNA: TGTGCCAGCAGTTTGGACGGCCGGAACACTGAAGCTTTCTTT. Amino acid sequence: CASSLDGRNTEAFF. This sequence joins TRBV5-4 and TRBJ1-1, with unresolved D. The CDR3 sequence is 14 residues long. The germline V gene has CDR1 SGHNT and CDR2 YYREEE (reference sequence).

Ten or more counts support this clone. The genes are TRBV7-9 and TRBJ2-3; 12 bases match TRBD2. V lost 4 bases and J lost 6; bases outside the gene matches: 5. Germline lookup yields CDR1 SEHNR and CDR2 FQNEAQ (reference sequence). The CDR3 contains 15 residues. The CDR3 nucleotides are TGTGCCAGCAGCTCTCTAGCGGGGGGGATGGATACGCAGTATTTT. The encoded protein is CASSSLAGGMDTQYF.

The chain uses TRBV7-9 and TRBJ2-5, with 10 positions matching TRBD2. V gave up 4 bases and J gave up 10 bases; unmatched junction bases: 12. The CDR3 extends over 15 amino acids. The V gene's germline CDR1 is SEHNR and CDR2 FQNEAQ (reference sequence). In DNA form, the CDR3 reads TGTGCCAGCAGCTGGGCCGGAGTAGCGGGGGGCCACCAGTACTTC. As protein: CASSWAGVAGGHQYF.

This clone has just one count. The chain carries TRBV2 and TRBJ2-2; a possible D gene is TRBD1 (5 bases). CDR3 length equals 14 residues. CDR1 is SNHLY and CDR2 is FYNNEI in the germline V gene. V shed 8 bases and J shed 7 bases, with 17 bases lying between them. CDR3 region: CASVGVTRGGELFF. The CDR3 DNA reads TGTGCCAGCGTAGGGGTTACCCGAGGCGGGGAGCTGTTTTTT.

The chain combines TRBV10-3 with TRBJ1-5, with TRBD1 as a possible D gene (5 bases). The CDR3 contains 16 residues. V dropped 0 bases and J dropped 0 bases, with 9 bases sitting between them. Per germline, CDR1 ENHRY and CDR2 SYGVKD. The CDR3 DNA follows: TGTGCCATCAGTGAGTCGAAACAGGCTAGCAATCAGCCCCAGCATTTT. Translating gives CAISESKQASNQPQHF.

CDR3 in DNA: TGCGCCAGCAGCTTGGTGGGCGGGCCGACCCAGCATTTT. This translates into CASSLVGGPTQHF. The gene calls are TRBV5-1 and TRBJ1-5; the D is unclear. This CDR3 comprises 13 residues. The V end was cut by 0 bases, the J end by 11 bases, with 12 bases between. CDR1 and CDR2 (germline): SGHRS, YFSETQ.

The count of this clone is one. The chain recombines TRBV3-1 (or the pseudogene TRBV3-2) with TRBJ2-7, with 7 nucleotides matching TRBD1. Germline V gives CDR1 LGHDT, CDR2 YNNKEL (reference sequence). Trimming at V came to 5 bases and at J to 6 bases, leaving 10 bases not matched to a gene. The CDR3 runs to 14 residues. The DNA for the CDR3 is TGTGCCAGCAGCTTCACAGGGGTATCGGGCGAGCAGTACTTC. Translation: CASSFTGVSGEQYF.

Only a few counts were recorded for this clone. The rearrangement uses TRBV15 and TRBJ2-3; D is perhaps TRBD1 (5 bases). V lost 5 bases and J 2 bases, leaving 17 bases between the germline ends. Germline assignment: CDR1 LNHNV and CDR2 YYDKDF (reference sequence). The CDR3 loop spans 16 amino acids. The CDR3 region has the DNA TGTGCCACCAGCTCCCGGCAGGGTTCGGTCACAGATACGCAGTATTTT. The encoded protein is CATSSRQGSVTDTQYF.

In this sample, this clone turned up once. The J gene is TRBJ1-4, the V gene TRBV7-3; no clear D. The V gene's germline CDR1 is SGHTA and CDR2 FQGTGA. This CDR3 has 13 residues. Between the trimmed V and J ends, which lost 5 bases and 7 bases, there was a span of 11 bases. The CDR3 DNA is TGTGCCAGCAGCCCAATGCGGGGTGAAAAACTGTTTTTT. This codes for CASSPMRGEKLFF.

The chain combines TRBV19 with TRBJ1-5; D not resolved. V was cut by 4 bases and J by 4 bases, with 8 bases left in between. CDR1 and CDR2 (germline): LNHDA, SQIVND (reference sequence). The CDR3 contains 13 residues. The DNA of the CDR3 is TGTGCCAGTAGTACTCTGGTAAATCAGCCCCAGCATTTT. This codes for CASSTLVNQPQHF.

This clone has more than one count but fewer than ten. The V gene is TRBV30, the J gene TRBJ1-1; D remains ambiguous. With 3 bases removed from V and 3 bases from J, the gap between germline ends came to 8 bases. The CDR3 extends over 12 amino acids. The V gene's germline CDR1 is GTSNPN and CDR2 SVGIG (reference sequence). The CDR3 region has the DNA TGTGCCTGGAGGGTGGGATACACTGAAGCTTTCTTT. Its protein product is CAWRVGYTEAFF.

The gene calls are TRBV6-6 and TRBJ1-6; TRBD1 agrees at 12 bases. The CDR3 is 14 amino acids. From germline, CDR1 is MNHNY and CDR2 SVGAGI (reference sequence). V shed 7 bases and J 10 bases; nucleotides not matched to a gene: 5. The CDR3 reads CASNPGQGASPLHF. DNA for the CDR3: TGTGCCAGCAATCCGGGACAGGGGGCATCACCCCTCCACTTT.

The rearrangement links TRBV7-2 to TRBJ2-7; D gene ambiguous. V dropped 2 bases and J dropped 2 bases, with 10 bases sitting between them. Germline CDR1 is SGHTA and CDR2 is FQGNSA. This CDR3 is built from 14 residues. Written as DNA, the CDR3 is TGTGCCAGCAGCTTAAACCGCGGTACCTACGAGCAGTACTTC. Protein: CASSLNRGTYEQYF.

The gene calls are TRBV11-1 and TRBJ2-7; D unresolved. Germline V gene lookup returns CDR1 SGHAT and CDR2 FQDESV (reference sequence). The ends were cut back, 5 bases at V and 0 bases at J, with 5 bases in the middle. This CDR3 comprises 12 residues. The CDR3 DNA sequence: TGTGCCAGCAGCGGCCGCTCCTACGAGCAGTACTTC. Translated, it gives CASSGRSYEQYF.

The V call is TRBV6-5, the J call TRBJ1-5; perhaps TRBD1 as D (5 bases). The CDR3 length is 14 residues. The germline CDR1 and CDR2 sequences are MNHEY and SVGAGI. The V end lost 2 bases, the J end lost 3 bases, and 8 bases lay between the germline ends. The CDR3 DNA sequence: TGTGCCAGCAGTTACAAACAGGACAATCAGCCCCAGCATTTT. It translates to CASSYKQDNQPQHF.

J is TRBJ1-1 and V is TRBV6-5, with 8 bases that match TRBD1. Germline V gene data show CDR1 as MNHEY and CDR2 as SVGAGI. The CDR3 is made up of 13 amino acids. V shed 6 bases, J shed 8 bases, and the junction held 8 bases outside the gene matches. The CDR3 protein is CASRVGTGLEAFF. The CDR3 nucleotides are TGTGCCAGCAGAGTCGGGACAGGTTTGGAAGCTTTCTTT.

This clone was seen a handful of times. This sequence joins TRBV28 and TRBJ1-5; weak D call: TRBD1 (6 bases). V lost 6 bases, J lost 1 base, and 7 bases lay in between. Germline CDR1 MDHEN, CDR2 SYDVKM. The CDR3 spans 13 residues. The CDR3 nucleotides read TGTGCCAGCAGGGGGGCGAGCAATCAGCCCCAGCATTTT. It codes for CASRGASNQPQHF.

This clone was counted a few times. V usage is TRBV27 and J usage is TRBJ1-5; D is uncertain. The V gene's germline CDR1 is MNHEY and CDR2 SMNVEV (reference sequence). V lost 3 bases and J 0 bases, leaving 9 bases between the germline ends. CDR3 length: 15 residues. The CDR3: CASSFDGDSNQPQHF. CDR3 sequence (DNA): TGTGCCAGCAGTTTCGACGGAGATAGCAATCAGCCCCAGCATTTT.

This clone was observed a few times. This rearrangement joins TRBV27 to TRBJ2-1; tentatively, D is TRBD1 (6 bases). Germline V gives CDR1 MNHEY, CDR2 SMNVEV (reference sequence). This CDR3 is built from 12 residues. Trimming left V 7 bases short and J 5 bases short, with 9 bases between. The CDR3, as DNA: TGTGCCAGCATGAGGACAGACAATGAGCAGTTCTTC. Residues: CASMRTDNEQFF.

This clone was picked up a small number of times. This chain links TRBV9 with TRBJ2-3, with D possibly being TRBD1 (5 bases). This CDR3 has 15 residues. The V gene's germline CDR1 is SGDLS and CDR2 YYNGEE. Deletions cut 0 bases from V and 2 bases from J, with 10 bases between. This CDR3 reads CASSVDAGYTDTQYF. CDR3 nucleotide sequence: TGTGCCAGCAGCGTAGATGCAGGGTACACAGATACGCAGTATTTT.

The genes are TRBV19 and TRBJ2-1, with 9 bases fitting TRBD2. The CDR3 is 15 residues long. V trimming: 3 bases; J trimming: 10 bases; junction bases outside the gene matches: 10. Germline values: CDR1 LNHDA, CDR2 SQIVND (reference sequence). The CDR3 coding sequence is TGTGCCAGTAGTATCCCTCTAGCGGGGAGGCCGGAGCAGTTCTTC. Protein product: CASSIPLAGRPEQFF.

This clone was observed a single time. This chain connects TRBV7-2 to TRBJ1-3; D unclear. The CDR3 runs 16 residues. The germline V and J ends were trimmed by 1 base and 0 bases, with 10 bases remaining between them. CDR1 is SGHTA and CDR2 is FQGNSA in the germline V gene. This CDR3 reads CASSLELGFSGNTIYF. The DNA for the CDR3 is TGTGCCAGCAGCTTAGAATTGGGGTTCTCTGGAAACACCATATATTTT. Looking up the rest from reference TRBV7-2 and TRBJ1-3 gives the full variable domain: GAGVSQSPSNKVTEKGKDVELRCDPISGHTALYWYRQSLGQGLEFLIYFQGNSAPDKSGLPSDRFSAERTGGSVSTLTIQRTQQEDSAVYLCASSLELGFSGNTIYFGEGSWLTVV.